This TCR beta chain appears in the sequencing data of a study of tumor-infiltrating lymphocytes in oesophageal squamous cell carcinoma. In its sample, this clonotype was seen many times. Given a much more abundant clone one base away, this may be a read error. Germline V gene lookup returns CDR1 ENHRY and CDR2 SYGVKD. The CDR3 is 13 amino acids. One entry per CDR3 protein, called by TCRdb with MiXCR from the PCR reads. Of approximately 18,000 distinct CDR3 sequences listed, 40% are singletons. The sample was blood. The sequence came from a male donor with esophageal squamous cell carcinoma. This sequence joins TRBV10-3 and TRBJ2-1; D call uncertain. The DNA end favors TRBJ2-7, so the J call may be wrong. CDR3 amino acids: CAISVRSYNEQYF. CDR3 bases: TGTGCCATCAGTGTTCGCTCCTACAATGAGCAGTACTTC.